The 25 T cell receptor beta chains listed next were all sequenced from one sample in a study of cytomegalovirus exposure and HLA in healthy donors. The PCR had 60 Vbeta and 13 Jbeta primers. Assay used: immunoSEQ multiplex PCR; TCRdb lists only in-frame clones, some missing. This table has about 150,000 clones, more than 70% appearing once. Sequences were obtained from PBMCs. These receptor sequences come from a male donor in good health and CMV-seronegative.

The chain uses TRBV28 and TRBJ2-7; TRBD2 matches 10 bases. The junction had 1 base not matched to a gene; V was cut back by 2 bases and J by 6 bases. The CDR3 has 13 amino acids. CDR1 and CDR2 from the germline V gene are MDHEN and SYDVKM. CDR3 amino acids: CASSLSGRGEQYF. As DNA, the CDR3 is TGTGCCAGCAGTTTAAGCGGGAGGGGCGAGCAGTACTTC.

The chain combines TRBV7-8 with TRBJ1-5; 9 bases align to TRBD1. Germline-derived CDR1 and CDR2 are SGHVS and FQNEAQ. The CDR3 contains 14 residues. V shed 5 bases, J shed 6 bases, and the junction held 5 bases outside the gene matches. The DNA for the CDR3 is TGTGCCAGCAGCCTACAGGGGGCTTTTCAGCCCCAGCATTTT. It codes for CASSLQGAFQPQHF.

The V gene is TRBV7-2, the J gene TRBJ2-3, with TRBD1 identical over 10 bases. After removal of 5 bases from V and 5 bases from J, the junction contained 7 bases not matched to a gene. Germline CDR1 reads SGHTA; CDR2 reads FQGNSA. The CDR3 contains 15 residues. The CDR3 sequence: CASSARTGGEDTQYF. CDR3 bases: TGTGCCAGCAGCGCGCGGACAGGGGGAGAAGATACGCAGTATTTT.

The chain joins TRBV27 to TRBJ2-1; D might be TRBD2 (6 bases). Trimming left V 1 base short and J 0 bases short, with 16 bases between. This CDR3 has 18 residues. CDR1 and CDR2 from the germline V gene are MNHEY and SMNVEV (reference sequence). The CDR3 reads CASSLWGDGRSSYNEQFF. The CDR3, as DNA: TGTGCCAGCAGTTTATGGGGGGACGGAAGGAGCTCCTACAATGAGCAGTTCTTC.

This clone was picked up a small number of times. This rearrangement joins TRBV13 to TRBJ2-7; weak D call: TRBD1 (6 bases). Germline assignment: CDR1 PRHDT and CDR2 FYEKMQ (reference sequence). The CDR3 contains 17 residues. V was trimmed by 5 bases and J by 0 bases, leaving 20 bases between them. The CDR3 sequence is CASSQARTVVSSYEQYF. As DNA, the CDR3 is TGTGCCAGCAGCCAAGCGAGGACAGTGGTGAGCTCCTACGAGCAGTACTTC.

The gene calls are TRBV13 and TRBJ1-6; TRBD1 agrees at 7 bases. The length of the CDR3 is 18 residues. Germline CDR1 is PRHDT and CDR2 is FYEKMQ (reference sequence). Trimming took 5 bases from V and 0 from J; bases not matched to a gene: 10. In nucleotides, the CDR3 is TGTGCCAGCAGCCTAACACAGGGGCCAAGCTCCTATAATTCACCCCTCCACTTT. Translated: CASSLTQGPSSYNSPLHF.

The chain combines TRBV27 with TRBJ1-6; TRBD1 matches 7 bases. V dropped 5 bases and J dropped 6; count of bases not matched to a gene: 4. This CDR3 spans 14 amino acids. Germline loops: CDR1 MNHEY, CDR2 SMNVEV (reference sequence). The CDR3 here is CASSEDRSNSPLHF. DNA of the CDR3: TGTGCCAGCAGTGAGGACAGGTCTAATTCACCCCTCCACTTT.

The chain recombines TRBV5-1 with TRBJ2-5, with a weak D call TRBD2 (6 bases). TRBJ2-7 explains the end of the DNA better; the J call may be wrong. The CDR3 runs to 14 residues. The germline V gene has CDR1 SGHRS and CDR2 YFSETQ. In DNA, the CDR3 is TGCGCCAGCAGCCTTCGGGACTTTTCCTACGAGCAGTACTTC. Its translation: CASSLRDFSYEQYF.

The chain recombines TRBV7-2 with TRBJ1-4, with D perhaps TRBD1 (6 bases). Per the germline V gene, CDR1 is SGHTA and CDR2 is FQGNSA. There are 15 residues in the CDR3. V shed 5 bases and J shed 7 bases, with 17 bases lying between them. The CDR3 sequence is CASSGLDRRLEKLFF. The CDR3 nucleotides read TGTGCCAGCAGCGGGTTGGACAGACGTCTTGAAAAACTGTTTTTT.

This clone has only one observation. The CDR3 bases are TGTGCCATCCCGGCGGTATACTATGGCTACACCTTC. Its protein is CAIPAVYYGYTF. The gene calls are TRBV6-6 and TRBJ1-2, with unresolved D. V was trimmed by 10 bases and J by 3 bases, leaving 12 bases between them. Germline values: CDR1 MNHNY, CDR2 SVGAGI (reference sequence). The CDR3 extends over 12 amino acids.

This rearrangement joins TRBV2 to TRBJ1-6, with D possibly TRBD1 on 5 matching bases. V was trimmed by 7 bases and J by 6 bases, leaving 10 bases between them. The CDR3 has 13 residues. Germline V CDR1 and CDR2: SNHLY, FYNNEI. CDR3: CASKGEVNSPLHF. Written as DNA, the CDR3 is TGTGCCAGCAAAGGGGAGGTTAATTCACCCCTCCACTTT.

V gene TRBV7-2 combines with J gene TRBJ2-1, with D uncertain. V shed 4 bases and J shed 4 bases, with 8 bases lying between them. CDR1 and CDR2 from the germline V gene are SGHTA and FQGNSA. The CDR3 is made up of 13 amino acids. CDR3 in amino acids: CASSSGLYNEQFF. DNA for the CDR3: TGTGCCAGCAGCTCCGGGTTATACAATGAGCAGTTCTTC.

This chain uses TRBV2 with TRBJ2-1, with D possibly being TRBD1 (6 bases). Between the trimmed V and J ends, which lost 1 base and 2 bases, there was a span of 12 bases. The V gene's germline CDR1 is SNHLY and CDR2 FYNNEI. The CDR3 sequence is 16 residues long. CDR3 sequence (DNA): TGTGCCAGCAGTGAAGTAGGGGGATTCACCTACAATGAGCAGTTCTTC. Protein sequence: CASSEVGGFTYNEQFF.

This chain uses TRBV28 with TRBJ1-5; possible D gene TRBD1, 5 bases. CDR1 and CDR2 (germline): MDHEN, SYDVKM. Trimming shortened V by 6 bases and J by 7 bases, and 22 bases separated the two germline ends. The CDR3 runs 16 residues. The CDR3 region has the DNA TGTGCCAGCAGCCGGGCCGGGTCTTTGGGGCTACAGCCCCAGCATTTT. This translates into CASSRAGSLGLQPQHF.

This chain links TRBV5-4 with TRBJ2-2; 9 bases are a match to TRBD2. The germline gives CDR1 SGHNT, CDR2 YYREEE (reference sequence). CDR3 length equals 18 residues. Trimming removed 5 bases from V and 5 bases from J; junction bases left unmatched: 16. The CDR3 loop reads CASRSVGSGSGITGELFF. The CDR3 nucleotides read TGTGCCAGCAGATCGGTGGGTAGCGGGAGTGGGATTACCGGGGAGCTGTTTTTT.

The chain employs TRBV7-2 and TRBJ2-7; TRBD1 aligns across 8 bases. The J segment lost 6 bases and the V segment lost 1 base, leaving 14 bases of the junction unmatched. Germline V gives CDR1 SGHTA, CDR2 FQGNSA. CDR3 size: 17 residues. CDR3: CASSLGAGGLGAGEQYF. CDR3 coding DNA: TGTGCCAGCAGCTTAGGGGCAGGGGGCTTAGGAGCTGGCGAGCAGTACTTC.

This clone was seen more than once but under ten times. The rearrangement joins TRBV6-5 to TRBJ1-2; 9 bases are a match to TRBD1. After removal of 5 bases from V and 5 bases from J, the junction contained 6 bases not matched to a gene. The length of the CDR3 is 14 residues. From germline, CDR1 is MNHEY and CDR2 SVGAGI. DNA of the CDR3: TGTGCCAGCAGTAAGGGACAGGGCGGGTATGGCTACACCTTC. Amino acids: CASSKGQGGYGYTF.

The chain links TRBV6-5 to TRBJ1-2; TRBD1 is a possible D gene (5 bases). The CDR3 is 13 amino acids. V gave up 4 bases and J gave up 4 bases, with 10 bases separating them. Per germline, CDR1 MNHEY and CDR2 SVGAGI. The CDR3 reads CASSSGGGYGYTF. CDR3 DNA: TGTGCCAGCAGTTCGGGGGGGGGCTATGGCTACACCTTC.

This clone has just one count. The J gene is TRBJ2-5, the V gene TRBV11-2; no reliable D call. Per the germline V gene, CDR1 is SGHAT and CDR2 is FQNNGV. With 5 bases removed from V and 11 bases from J, the gap between germline ends came to 15 bases. This CDR3 has 12 residues. CDR3 protein: CASSPNLQEQYF. CDR3 nucleotides: TGTGCCAGCAGCCCCAACTTGCAAGAGCAGTACTTC.

Turning to this clone: The germline gene is not matched at one end of the junction; a read error may be the cause. This sequence joins TRBV19 and TRBJ1-1; D not resolved. CDR1 is LNHDA and CDR2 is SQIVND in the germline V gene (reference sequence). The CDR3 covers 15 residues. The CDR3 sequence is CASTQRPNGNAEAFF. The CDR3 DNA is TGTGCCAGTACCCAAAGGCCTAACGGGAACGCTGAAGCTTTCTTT.

J is TRBJ2-7 and V is TRBV5-6; D not certain. V dropped 1 base and J dropped 8 bases, with 10 bases sitting between them. This CDR3 comprises 12 residues. Germline V gene lookup returns CDR1 SGHDT and CDR2 YYEEEE. CDR3 in DNA: TGTGCCAGCAGCTTGAGTGGGCCGAAGCAGTACTTC. Translated, it gives CASSLSGPKQYF.

Notes on this clone: An end of the junction does not agree with germline; a read error may underlie this. This chain uses TRBV6-1 with TRBJ2-2; 11 nucleotides agree with TRBD2. This CDR3 contains 17 residues. CDR1 is MNHNS, CDR2 SASEGT, per germline. The CDR3 nucleotides are TGTGCCAGCAGTCAAGCCACTAGCGGGAGTAACACCGGGGAGCTGTTTTTT. The encoded protein is CASSQATSGSNTGELFF.

The CDR3 bases are TGCGCCAGCAGCTTGAAGAGAGACAGGGCGGACGAAAAACTGTTTTTT. Its protein is CASSLKRDRADEKLFF. This chain connects TRBV5-1 to TRBJ1-4; 7 bases are shared with TRBD1. Trimming took 1 base from V and 8 from J; bases not matched to a gene: 11. The length of the CDR3 is 16 residues. Germline CDR1 is SGHRS and CDR2 is YFSETQ. Full variable domain (outside the CDR3, taken from reference TRBV5-1 and TRBJ1-4): KAGVTQTPRYLIKTRGQQVTLSCSPISGHRSVSWYQQTPGQGLQFLFEYFSETQRNKGNFPGRFSGRQFSNSRSEMNVSTLELGDSALYLCASSLKRDRADEKLFFGSGTQLSVL.

In its sample, this clone was seen once. The chain employs TRBV4-1 and TRBJ2-5; the match to TRBD2 covers 8 bases. Germline CDR1 MGHRA, CDR2 YSYEKL. J gave up 3 bases and V 1 base, and 4 bases lay outside the gene matches. This CDR3 spans 15 amino acids. CDR3 loop: CASSQVLSGEETQYF. The CDR3 nucleotides are TGCGCCAGCAGCCAAGTGCTTAGCGGGGAAGAGACCCAGTACTTC.

The V call is TRBV19, the J call TRBJ2-3; perhaps TRBD1 as D (6 bases). Germline CDR1 is LNHDA and CDR2 is SQIVND (reference sequence). V was pared by 4 bases and J by 5 bases, with 13 bases between. The CDR3 contains 14 residues. The CDR3 region is CASSRDRIGDTQYF. CDR3 nucleotide sequence: TGTGCCAGTAGTAGAGACAGGATAGGAGATACGCAGTATTTT. Based on the CDR3 plus reference TRBV19 and TRBJ2-3, the full variable domain is DGGITQSPKYLFRKEGQNVTLSCEQNLNHDAMYWYRQDPGQGLRLIYYSQIVNDFQKGDIAEGYSVSREKKESFPLTVTSAQKNPTAFYLCASSRDRIGDTQYFGPGTRLTVL.